This T cell receptor beta chain originates from a study of CD8 T cells in Susac syndrome. Study-wide results and caveats: The authors acknowledged that the study's TCR sequencing and HLA analysis involved relatively few individuals.

The length of the CDR3 is 13 residues. The junction had 3 bases not matched to a gene; V was cut back by 5 bases and J by 7 bases. Germline-derived CDR1 and CDR2 are SEHNR and FQNEAQ (reference sequence). Turning to this clonotype: What it binds is not known.

In blood CD8+ and CD4+ T cells, TCR beta underwent sequencing. RNA in amounts of 0.5 to 1 ug was reverse transcribed with random hexamers. From the immunoSEQ multiplex PCR reads, TCRdb called clonotypes with MiXCR, one entry per CDR3 protein. Here the sample spans hundreds of thousands of distinct CDR3 sequences, 95% being singletons. The TCR comes from a human donor with multiple sclerosis. The sample consisted of CD4+ T cells from PBMCs. This chain uses TRBV7-9 with TRBJ2-2; 8 bases are shared with TRBD1. The CDR3 bases are TGTGCCAGCAGCCGACAGGGGATCGGGGAGCTGTTTTTT. It is translated as CASSRQGIGELFF.